Listed here are 5 T cell receptor beta chains from one sample, sequenced in a study of shared clonotypes between healthy human individuals. Selected positively for CCR7 and CD45RO-negative, naive CD8 cells excluded terminally differentiated effector memory CD45RA+ cells. Sequenced by immunoSEQ multiplex PCR; TCRdb stores in-frame clones only, minus some. The profile shows some 2.1 million clones, roughly 94% of them singletons. Material for sequencing was naive CD8+ T cells sorted from blood. The receptors here all came from a man aged 18-30 years in good health.

The V call is TRBV6-5, the J call TRBJ2-2; no firm D call. Germline V gene lookup returns CDR1 MNHEY and CDR2 SVGAGI. This CDR3 is 16 amino acids long. V was pared by 1 base and J by 0 bases, with 9 bases between. The CDR3 DNA reads as TGTGCCAGCAGTTACTTTCCGGGTCCGAACACCGGGGAGCTGTTTTTT. As protein: CASSYFPGPNTGELFF.

In the case of this clone: Other DNA sequences of this sample code for an identical CDR3. For the CDR3, the DNA is TGCGCCAGCAGCTTGGGGCAGGGGAACGAGCAGTACTTC. Its protein product is CASSLGQGNEQYF. This sequence joins TRBV5-1 and TRBJ2-7, with D possibly being TRBD1 (6 bases). The V gene's germline CDR1 is SGHRS and CDR2 YFSETQ. Trimming took 0 bases from V and 5 from J, leaving 9 bases between them. The CDR3 spans 13 residues.

The genes are TRBV4-3 and TRBJ2-3, with D perhaps assigned TRBD1 or TRBD2 (5 bases each). Trimming shortened V by 0 bases and J by 4 bases, and 11 bases separated the two germline ends. This CDR3 spans 15 amino acids. Germline V gives CDR1 LGHNA, CDR2 YSLEER. CDR3 residues: CASSQDRPGPDTQYF. CDR3 nucleotide sequence: TGCGCCAGCAGCCAAGATCGTCCGGGGCCAGATACGCAGTATTTT.

The rearrangement uses TRBV5-4 and TRBJ2-3; possible D gene TRBD2, 6 bases. V shed 7 bases and J shed 3 bases, with 9 bases lying between them. Germline CDR1 and CDR2: SGHNT and YYREEE (reference sequence). CDR3 size: 12 residues. Here the CDR3 DNA reads TGTGCCAGCGGGGGGTTAACAGATACGCAGTATTTT. This codes for CASGGLTDTQYF. The full variable domain, rest sourced from reference TRBV5-4 and TRBJ2-3, is ETGVTQSPTHLIKTRGQQVTLRCSSQSGHNTVSWYQQALGQGPQFIFQYYREEENGRGNFPPRFSGLQFPNYSSELNVNALELDDSALYLCASGGLTDTQYFGPGTRLTVL.

This rearrangement joins TRBV6-4 to TRBJ1-1; D might be TRBD1 (6 bases). The germline V gene encodes CDR1 MRHNA and CDR2 SNTAGT. The CDR3 loop spans 13 amino acids. Trimming took 3 bases from V and 5 from J, leaving 10 bases between them. CDR3 in amino acids: CASSEQGWTEAFF. In DNA, the CDR3 is TGTGCCAGCAGTGAGCAGGGGTGGACTGAAGCTTTCTTT.